This is a list of T cell receptor beta chains from one sample in a study of blood T cell repertoires in COVID-19. Sequencing was performed with immunoSEQ multiplex PCR; in TCRdb, only in-frame clones are kept and a portion is missing. The table has around 200,000 clones, around 87% seen once. Material for sequencing was peripheral blood. These receptors were collected from a man aged 55 to 69 who had recovered from COVID-19. CDR3s include the opening cysteine and the closing phenylalanine or tryptophan. The order of the fields is CDR3 length, D gene, J gene, V gene, CDR3 protein. A D gene is named only where the DNA matches it firmly.

CDR3 length: 17
D gene: .
J gene: TRBJ2-7
V gene: TRBV7-2
CDR3 protein: CASSLAGSLLSSYEQYF

CDR3 length: 13
D gene: .
J gene: TRBJ1-4
V gene: TRBV28
CDR3 protein: CASSGGNDEKLFF

CDR3 length: 15
D gene: .
J gene: TRBJ1-2
V gene: TRBV6-1
CDR3 protein: CASSDGSGTNYGYTF

CDR3 length: 14
D gene: TRBD1
J gene: TRBJ1-1
V gene: TRBV3-1/TRBV3-2
CDR3 protein: CASSGQGGSTEAFF

CDR3 length: 13
D gene: TRBD2
J gene: TRBJ2-7
V gene: TRBV6-5
CDR3 protein: CATQTSGFYEQYF

CDR3 length: 15
D gene: .
J gene: TRBJ1-3
V gene: TRBV7-3
CDR3 protein: CASSLTHSSGNTIYF

CDR3 length: 17
D gene: TRBD2
J gene: TRBJ2-3
V gene: TRBV9
CDR3 protein: CASSVRSAGGPTDTQYF

CDR3 length: 14
D gene: .
J gene: TRBJ2-1
V gene: TRBV30
CDR3 protein: CAWSAAASYNEQFF

CDR3 length: 15
D gene: .
J gene: TRBJ2-7
V gene: TRBV18
CDR3 protein: CASSPRPRAGYEQYF

CDR3 length: 14
D gene: .
J gene: TRBJ1-1
V gene: TRBV7-7
CDR3 protein: CASSPPVKNTEAFF

CDR3 length: 16
D gene: TRBD2
J gene: TRBJ2-5
V gene: TRBV4-2
CDR3 protein: CASSHYTGLAEETQYF

CDR3 length: 14
D gene: TRBD2
J gene: TRBJ2-3
V gene: TRBV6-5
CDR3 protein: CASSIAGSTDTQYF

CDR3 length: 12
D gene: .
J gene: TRBJ2-7
V gene: TRBV25-1
CDR3 protein: CASSGYMDEQYF

CDR3 length: 12
D gene: TRBD1
J gene: TRBJ2-3
V gene: TRBV6-5
CDR3 protein: CASSPTGLAQYF

CDR3 length: 13
D gene: .
J gene: TRBJ2-7
V gene: TRBV19
CDR3 protein: CASSPRGVREQYF

CDR3 length: 15
D gene: .
J gene: TRBJ1-2
V gene: TRBV4-3
CDR3 protein: CASSQDRNRVYGYTF

CDR3 length: 14
D gene: TRBD1
J gene: TRBJ1-2
V gene: TRBV5-1
CDR3 protein: CASSLSGQGFGYTF

CDR3 length: 18
D gene: TRBD1
J gene: TRBJ2-3
V gene: TRBV3-1/TRBV3-2
CDR3 protein: CASSQKADRNNSTDTQYF

CDR3 length: 15
D gene: TRBD1
J gene: TRBJ1-3
V gene: TRBV19
CDR3 protein: CARTGARKTGNTIYF

CDR3 length: 14
D gene: TRBD1
J gene: TRBJ2-7
V gene: TRBV6-5
CDR3 protein: CASRGTGGLSEQYF

CDR3 length: 15
D gene: TRBD2
J gene: TRBJ2-1
V gene: TRBV7-8
CDR3 protein: CASSLALRGGDEQFF

CDR3 length: 16
D gene: TRBD2
J gene: TRBJ2-5
V gene: TRBV7-9
CDR3 protein: CASSSTSGGTWGTQYF

CDR3 length: 16
D gene: TRBD1
J gene: TRBJ2-1
V gene: TRBV4-1
CDR3 protein: CASSQRTGDAYNEQFF

CDR3 length: 13
D gene: .
J gene: TRBJ1-1
V gene: TRBV9
CDR3 protein: CASSVRGNTEAFF

CDR3 length: 15
D gene: .
J gene: TRBJ1-2
V gene: TRBV28
CDR3 protein: CASIPGGAAGYGYTF

CDR3 length: 16
D gene: .
J gene: TRBJ2-3
V gene: TRBV6-2/TRBV6-3
CDR3 protein: CASSYGTGLRTDTQYF

CDR3 length: 14
D gene: .
J gene: TRBJ2-7
V gene: TRBV7-9
CDR3 protein: CASSLGLATYEQYF

CDR3 length: 15
D gene: TRBD1
J gene: TRBJ1-4
V gene: TRBV10-3
CDR3 protein: CAISGQGAENEKLFF

CDR3 length: 15
D gene: TRBD1
J gene: TRBJ1-2
V gene: TRBV6-1
CDR3 protein: CASSEALGTVYGYTF

CDR3 length: 16
D gene: TRBD2
J gene: TRBJ2-3
V gene: TRBV10-3
CDR3 protein: CAIRPGLAGESDTQYF

CDR3 length: 17
D gene: TRBD1
J gene: TRBJ2-5
V gene: TRBV6-1
CDR3 protein: CASSDSPNRGLGETQYF

CDR3 length: 15
D gene: .
J gene: TRBJ2-1
V gene: TRBV2
CDR3 protein: CASSEEGVVVNEQFF

CDR3 length: 14
D gene: .
J gene: TRBJ1-1
V gene: TRBV27
CDR3 protein: CASGRSLGFTEAFF

CDR3 length: 15
D gene: .
J gene: TRBJ1-5
V gene: TRBV5-1
CDR3 protein: CASSLDSPGDQPQHF

CDR3 length: 15
D gene: TRBD2
J gene: TRBJ2-7
V gene: TRBV7-3
CDR3 protein: CASSDPARGRYEQYF

CDR3 length: 13
D gene: .
J gene: TRBJ1-3
V gene: TRBV28
CDR3 protein: CASSFPAGNTIYF

CDR3 length: 15
D gene: .
J gene: TRBJ2-7
V gene: TRBV3-1/TRBV3-2
CDR3 protein: CASSQVYWSSNEQYF

CDR3 length: 17
D gene: TRBD2
J gene: TRBJ2-7
V gene: TRBV7-9
CDR3 protein: CASSPPGLAGGLYEQYF

CDR3 length: 14
D gene: .
J gene: TRBJ2-7
V gene: TRBV20-1
CDR3 protein: CSASGGLVGDEQYF

CDR3 length: 15
D gene: TRBD2
J gene: TRBJ2-5
V gene: TRBV6-5
CDR3 protein: CASSYGGGAGETQYF

CDR3 length: 15
D gene: .
J gene: TRBJ2-6
V gene: TRBV7-3
CDR3 protein: CASSTDSSGANVLTF

CDR3 length: 18
D gene: TRBD1
J gene: TRBJ1-3
V gene: TRBV29-1
CDR3 protein: CSVADLPPGQGRGNTIYF

CDR3 length: 14
D gene: TRBD2
J gene: TRBJ2-7
V gene: TRBV4-2
CDR3 protein: CASSQGEGSYEQYF

CDR3 length: 14
D gene: .
J gene: TRBJ1-1
V gene: TRBV3-1/TRBV3-2
CDR3 protein: CASSHRGGNTEAFF

CDR3 length: 12
D gene: .
J gene: TRBJ1-1
V gene: TRBV7-2
CDR3 protein: CASKQANTEAFF